This passage covers 26 T cell receptor beta chains from one sample sequenced in a study of blood T cell repertoires in COVID-19. Sequenced by immunoSEQ multiplex PCR; TCRdb stores in-frame clones only, minus some. Of 150,000 to 200,000 clones in the sample, 70% to 90% were seen once. Sequenced material: peripheral blood. Receptors were obtained from a human donor in a cohort sampled during active COVID-19.

The rearrangement links TRBV18 to TRBJ2-2; D may be TRBD2 (5 bases). The CDR3 totals 15 residues. Germline CDR1 is KGHSH and CDR2 is LQKENI. Trimming took off 3 bases at V and 5 bases at J, with 13 bases between the two ends. As DNA, the CDR3 is TGTGCCAGCTCACCGTCACCGACGGGAACCGGGGAGCTGTTTTTT. This encodes CASSPSPTGTGELFF. Drawing the rest from reference TRBV18 and TRBJ2-2, the complete variable domain is NAGVMQNPRHLVRRRGQEARLRCSPMKGHSHVYWYRQLPEEGLKFMVYLQKENIIDESGMPKERFSAEFPKEGPSILRIQQVVRGDSAAYFCASSPSPTGTGELFFGEGSRLTVL.

The gene calls are TRBV6-5 and TRBJ2-1; D possibly corresponds to TRBD2 (6 bases). Trimming pared 6 bases from V and 11 bases from J, leaving 14 bases between. This CDR3 contains 12 residues. In germline, CDR1 is MNHEY, CDR2 SVGAGI. Here the CDR3 DNA reads TGTGCCAGCAGCTACGGACTAACCCAGCAGTTCTTC. It encodes CASSYGLTQQFF.

The rearrangement links TRBV11-2 to TRBJ1-2; TRBD1 agrees at 8 bases. Germline V CDR1 and CDR2: SGHAT, FQNNGV. The CDR3 spans 13 residues. V lost 4 bases, J lost 8 bases, and 6 bases stayed unmatched. The CDR3 is CASSSGQVEGYTF. DNA of the CDR3: TGTGCCAGCAGCTCGGGACAGGTCGAGGGCTACACCTTC.

This sequence joins TRBV30 and TRBJ1-1, with a possible D match to TRBD1 (6 bases). The CDR3 is made up of 13 amino acids. Trimming left V 2 bases short and J 6 bases short, with 13 bases between. Germline V gene data show CDR1 as GTSNPN and CDR2 as SVGIG (reference sequence). CDR3 DNA: TGTGCCTGGAGTCACGGGGGGGCCGCTGAAGCTTTCTTT. It encodes CAWSHGGAAEAFF.

Of note for this clone: The same CDR3 also results from other DNA sequences found in this sample. The rearrangement uses TRBV7-9 and TRBJ2-7; TRBD1 is a possible D gene (6 bases). Trimming took off 1 base at V and 0 bases at J, with 7 bases between the two ends. Germline CDR1 is SEHNR and CDR2 is FQNEAQ (reference sequence). The length of the CDR3 is 14 residues. CDR3 amino acids: CASSLGGGSYEQYF. The CDR3 DNA reads TGTGCCAGCAGCTTAGGAGGGGGCTCCTACGAGCAGTACTTC.

Comment on this clone: The same CDR3 is also encoded by other DNA sequences in this sample. The chain couples TRBV28 to TRBJ1-6; 11 bases line up with TRBD1. Per the germline V gene, CDR1 is MDHEN and CDR2 is SYDVKM. This CDR3 is 15 amino acids long. V was pared by 2 bases and J by 9 bases, with 3 bases of the junction left unmatched. The DNA of the CDR3 is TGTGCCAGCAGTTTAGGGGGACAGGGGGTTTCACCCCTCCACTTT. Protein product: CASSLGGQGVSPLHF.

The chain joins TRBV9 to TRBJ2-2; maybe TRBD1 (6 bases). CDR1 and CDR2 from the germline V gene are SGDLS and YYNGEE. The V gene lost 4 bases and the J gene lost 0 bases, with 19 bases spanning the gap. This CDR3 spans 18 amino acids. The DNA of the CDR3 is TGTGCCAGCAGCCGGAGCTTAACAGGGTCCGCGAACACCGGGGAGCTGTTTTTT. Protein product: CASSRSLTGSANTGELFF. Complete variable domain (other parts from reference TRBV9 and TRBJ2-2): DSGVTQTPKHLITATGQRVTLRCSPRSGDLSVYWYQQSLDQGLQFLIQYYNGEERAKGNILERFSAQQFPDLHSELNLSSLELGDSALYFCASSRSLTGSANTGELFFGEGSRLTVL.

V is TRBV10-3 and J is TRBJ1-1, with 9 bases matching TRBD1. V was pared by 9 bases and J by 1 base, with 6 bases of the junction left unmatched. The germline V gene has CDR1 ENHRY and CDR2 SYGVKD. The CDR3 sequence is 14 residues long. CDR3 DNA sequence: TGTGCCATTAGGGACAGGGCTGAGAACACTGAAGCTTTCTTT. As protein: CAIRDRAENTEAFF.

This rearrangement joins TRBV27 to TRBJ2-3, with TRBD2 identical over 8 bases. J lost 2 bases, V lost 3 bases, and 10 bases had no gene match. There are 17 residues in the CDR3. Germline V CDR1 and CDR2: MNHEY, SMNVEV (reference sequence). As DNA, the CDR3 is TGTGCCAGCAGTTTTGGTAGTAGCGGGGATGACACAGATACGCAGTATTTT. Amino acid sequence: CASSFGSSGDDTDTQYF.

The chain couples TRBV30 to TRBJ2-3; a possible D gene is TRBD2 (5 bases). V lost 5 bases to trimming and J lost 3 bases, with 12 bases between them. Looked up from germline, CDR1 is GTSNPN and CDR2 is SVGIG (reference sequence). This CDR3 is built from 13 residues. The CDR3 region has the DNA TGTGCCTGGGTAGCGATAGGGACAGATACGCAGTATTTT. It yields the protein CAWVAIGTDTQYF. The variable domain in full, completed from reference TRBV30 and TRBJ2-3, reads SQTIHQWPATLVQPVGSPLSLECTVEGTSNPNLYWYRQAAGRGLQLLFYSVGIGQISSEVPQNLSASRPQDRQFILSSKKLLLSDSGFYLCAWVAIGTDTQYFGPGTRLTVL.

The chain carries TRBV7-2 and TRBJ1-1, with 9 nucleotides matching TRBD1. V trimming: 1 base; J trimming: 3 bases; junction bases outside the gene matches: 3. In germline, CDR1 is SGHTA, CDR2 FQGNSA. CDR3 length: 15 amino acids. Written as DNA, the CDR3 is TGTGCCAGCAGCTTAGTTGGGACAGGGTACACTGAAGCTTTCTTT. Protein product: CASSLVGTGYTEAFF.

V usage is TRBV6-1 and J usage is TRBJ1-3, with D tentatively TRBD1 (5 bases). V was cut by 2 bases and J by 8 bases, with 7 bases left in between. Germline CDR1 and CDR2: MNHNS and SASEGT. The CDR3 covers 12 residues. Here the CDR3 DNA reads TGTGCCAGCAGTGAACAGGGTGACACCATATATTTT. Translated, it gives CASSEQGDTIYF.

The V gene is TRBV6-5, the J gene TRBJ2-7; possibly TRBD1 for D (6 bases). The CDR3 covers 16 residues. Germline V CDR1 and CDR2: MNHEY, SVGAGI. With 0 bases removed from V and 3 bases from J, the gap between germline ends came to 15 bases. As DNA, the CDR3 is TGTGCCAGCAGTTACTCGAGTGGACAGATTAACTACGAGCAGTACTTC. Translated: CASSYSSGQINYEQYF.

CDR3 in DNA: TGTGCCAGCAGTTACTCTCGACAGACCGATGGCTACACCTTC. This codes for CASSYSRQTDGYTF. V and J are TRBV6-5 and TRBJ1-2, with D perhaps TRBD1 (5 bases). This CDR3 has 14 amino acids. The V gene lost 0 bases and the J gene lost 6 bases, with 11 bases spanning the gap. Germline CDR1 MNHEY, CDR2 SVGAGI.

The V call is TRBV27, the J call TRBJ2-7, with TRBD1 as a possible D gene (6 bases). With 6 bases removed from V and 2 bases from J, the gap between germline ends came to 14 bases. Per germline, CDR1 MNHEY and CDR2 SMNVEV (reference sequence). The CDR3 length is 14 residues. CDR3 nucleotide sequence: TGTGCCAGCAGCTCAGGACAGAGGCCCTACGAGCAGTACTTC. Encoded protein: CASSSGQRPYEQYF.

This clone was counted only a few times. The V call is TRBV4-3, the J call TRBJ1-1; TRBD1 is a possible D gene (6 bases). The CDR3 loop spans 13 amino acids. CDR1 and CDR2 from the germline V gene are LGHNA and YSLEER. Trimming stripped 2 bases from V and 11 bases from J, with 15 bases between. CDR3 coding DNA: TGCGCCAGCAGCCAACAAGGAACAGGGTGGGCTTTCTTT. Translated, it gives CASSQQGTGWAFF.

This clone was counted a single time. The chain uses TRBV4-1 and TRBJ2-7, with TRBD1 matching 8 bases. CDR3 size: 13 residues. The ends lost 1 base at V and 9 bases at J; junction bases unmatched: 5. Germline loops: CDR1 MGHRA, CDR2 YSYEKL. The CDR3 DNA is TGCGCCAGCAGCCAAGCCCCCAGGGGGCGGCAGTACTTC. The encoded protein is CASSQAPRGRQYF.

The chain joins TRBV3-1 (or the pseudogene TRBV3-2) to TRBJ1-4; possibly TRBD1 for D (5 bases). V lost 1 base and J lost 7, with 13 bases in between. CDR1 is LGHDT and CDR2 is YNNKEL in the germline V gene (reference sequence). CDR3 size: 15 residues. CDR3 sequence: CASSQVQDPAEKLFF. The DNA for the CDR3 is TGTGCCAGCAGCCAAGTACAGGACCCAGCTGAAAAACTGTTTTTT.

The CDR3 DNA reads as TGTGCCAGCCACCGGGACAGGGGGCGCGGGGAGCTGTTTTTT. It encodes CASHRDRGRGELFF. This chain links TRBV28 with TRBJ2-2; 12 nucleotides match TRBD1. Germline V gives CDR1 MDHEN, CDR2 SYDVKM. The CDR3 runs to 14 residues. Germline trimming cut 8 bases from V and 7 bases from J; bases unmatched to any gene: 5.

J is TRBJ1-2 and V is TRBV27; 7 bases line up with TRBD1. Germline-derived CDR1 and CDR2 are MNHEY and SMNVEV (reference sequence). The CDR3 spans 15 residues. Germline trimming cut 5 bases from V and 3 bases from J; bases unmatched to any gene: 9. The CDR3 here is CASSPGQARHYGYTF. In DNA form, the CDR3 reads TGTGCCAGCAGTCCCGGACAGGCTCGCCACTATGGCTACACCTTC.

This clone was observed a handful of times. The chain is built from TRBV5-1 and TRBJ1-3; D remains unclear. The germline V gene has CDR1 SGHRS and CDR2 YFSETQ. The CDR3 runs to 14 residues. The V end lost 2 bases, the J end lost 2 bases, and 8 bases lay between the germline ends. The CDR3 bases are TGCGCCAGCAGCTTACCCGGGACTGGAAACACCATATATTTT. Its translation: CASSLPGTGNTIYF.

This clone rates as medium-sized. This sequence joins TRBV10-1 and TRBJ2-3, with 7 nucleotides matching TRBD2. Unmatched junction bases numbered 5, after V lost 1 base and J lost 1 base. Germline CDR1 and CDR2: WNHNN and SYGVQD (reference sequence). The length of the CDR3 is 16 residues. The CDR3 DNA is TGCGCCAGCAGTGAGTACTCGGGGGGAGGCACAGATACGCAGTATTTT. This sequence encodes CASSEYSGGGTDTQYF.

The chain couples TRBV3-1 (or the pseudogene TRBV3-2) to TRBJ1-1; 8 bases map to TRBD1. Looked up from germline, CDR1 is LGHDT and CDR2 is YNNKEL (reference sequence). V trimming: 1 base; J trimming: 6 bases; junction bases outside the gene matches: 4. CDR3 length: 14 residues. The CDR3 reads CASSQAGQGAEAFF. The CDR3 region has the DNA TGTGCCAGCAGCCAAGCAGGACAGGGCGCTGAAGCTTTCTTT.

This clone was detected only a few times. The rearrangement links TRBV27 to TRBJ1-5, with D maybe TRBD1 (6 bases). The CDR3 is 14 amino acids. V was cut by 5 bases and J by 5 bases, with 13 bases left in between. Germline CDR1 and CDR2: MNHEY and SMNVEV (reference sequence). The CDR3 loop is CASSLTGTHQPQHF. In DNA form, the CDR3 reads TGTGCCAGCAGTCTTACAGGGACCCATCAGCCCCAGCATTTT.

The rearrangement uses TRBV6-5 and TRBJ2-7, with TRBD1 as a possible D gene (6 bases). This CDR3 comprises 14 residues. V was cut by 6 bases and J by 3 bases, with 15 bases left in between. The V gene's germline CDR1 is MNHEY and CDR2 SVGAGI. The CDR3 bases are TGTGCCAGCAGGAGGGCGGACAGAAACTACGAGCAGTACTTC. It is translated as CASRRADRNYEQYF.

The genes are TRBV29-1 and TRBJ1-2, with D possibly being TRBD1 (6 bases). The V gene's germline CDR1 is SQVTM and CDR2 ANQGSEA. The V end was cut by 6 bases, the J end by 3 bases, with 8 bases between. This CDR3 is 11 amino acids long. The CDR3 bases are TGCAGCGTCTGGACAGACTATGGCTACACCTTC. Translating gives CSVWTDYGYTF.